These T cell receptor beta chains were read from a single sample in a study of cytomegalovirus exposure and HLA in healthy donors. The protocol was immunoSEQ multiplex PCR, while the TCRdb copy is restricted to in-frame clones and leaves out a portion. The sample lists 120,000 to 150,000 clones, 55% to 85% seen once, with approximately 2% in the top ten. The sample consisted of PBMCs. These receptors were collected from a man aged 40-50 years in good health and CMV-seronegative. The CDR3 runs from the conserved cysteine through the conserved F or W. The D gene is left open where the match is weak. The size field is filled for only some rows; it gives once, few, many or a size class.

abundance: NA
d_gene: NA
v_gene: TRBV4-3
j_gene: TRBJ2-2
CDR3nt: TGCGCCAGCAGCCAAGATCCGACCGCGACTAGGGAGCTGTTTTTT
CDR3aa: CASSQDPTATRELFF

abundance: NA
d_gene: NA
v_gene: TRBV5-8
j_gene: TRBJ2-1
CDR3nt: TGTGCCAGCAGCTTGGGATTAAAGCGCCTAACCTACAATGAGCAGTTCTTC
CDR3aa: CASSLGLKRLTYNEQFF

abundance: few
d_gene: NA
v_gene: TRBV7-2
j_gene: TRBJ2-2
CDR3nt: TGTGCCAGCAGCTTAGCTCAGGGGAACACCGGGGAGCTGTTTTTT
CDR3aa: CASSLAQGNTGELFF

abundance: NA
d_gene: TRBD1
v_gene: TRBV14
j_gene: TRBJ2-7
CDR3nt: TGTGCCAGCAGCCAAGTGGGGGTTGGACAGGGCTTCTACGAGCAGTACTTC
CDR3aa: CASSQVGVGQGFYEQYF

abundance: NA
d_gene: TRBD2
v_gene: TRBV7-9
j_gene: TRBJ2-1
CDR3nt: TGTGCCAGCAGCTCCATTGGGACTAGCGGGAGGTCGGAGCAGTTCTTC
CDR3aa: CASSSIGTSGRSEQFF

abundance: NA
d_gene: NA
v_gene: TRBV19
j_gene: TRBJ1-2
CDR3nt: TGTGCCACCCATCCCAGCGGGCGGCCTTATGGCTACACCTTC
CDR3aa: CATHPSGRPYGYTF

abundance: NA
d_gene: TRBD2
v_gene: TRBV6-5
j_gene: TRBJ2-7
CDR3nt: TGTGCCAGCACTAGCAAGCGGGGGACTTCCTACGAGCAGTACTTC
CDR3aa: CASTSKRGTSYEQYF

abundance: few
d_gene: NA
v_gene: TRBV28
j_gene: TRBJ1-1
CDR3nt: TGTGCCAGCAGTTTAGGCCCCCATGAAGCTTTCTTT
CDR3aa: CASSLGPHEAFF

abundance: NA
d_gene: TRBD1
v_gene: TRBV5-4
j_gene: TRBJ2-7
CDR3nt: TGTGCCAGCAGCCCTTCTTCCGGGACAGACTCCTACGAGCAGTACTTC
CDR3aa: CASSPSSGTDSYEQYF

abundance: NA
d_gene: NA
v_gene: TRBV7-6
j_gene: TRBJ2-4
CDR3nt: TGTGCCAGCAGCCGATTTAGTACCACGGCCAAAAACATTCAGTACTTC
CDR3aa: CASSRFSTTAKNIQYF

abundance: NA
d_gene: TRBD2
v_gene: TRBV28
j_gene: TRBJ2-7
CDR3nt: TGTGCCAGCAGTATCCAGACTAGCGGGATACCGTCGGGTAGGGAGCAGTACTTC
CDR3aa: CASSIQTSGIPSGREQYF

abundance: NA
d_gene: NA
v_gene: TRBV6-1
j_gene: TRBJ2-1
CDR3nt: TGTGCCAGCAGTGAGTCGGGAGTGGCCTACAATGAGCAGTTCTTC
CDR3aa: CASSESGVAYNEQFF

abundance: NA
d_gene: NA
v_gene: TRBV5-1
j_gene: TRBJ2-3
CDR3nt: TGCGCCATCGCTAGAACCCCCACAGATACGCAGTATTTT
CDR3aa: CAIARTPTDTQYF

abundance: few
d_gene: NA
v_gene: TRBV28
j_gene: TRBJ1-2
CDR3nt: TGTGCCAGCAGCCTGCTTAGATTAGCTAACTATGGCTACACCTTC
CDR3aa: CASSLLRLANYGYTF

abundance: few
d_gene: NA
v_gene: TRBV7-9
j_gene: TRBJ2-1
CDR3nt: TGTGCCAGCAGCTTAACGGCTAGAGCAGTCTCCTACAATGAGCAGTTCTTC
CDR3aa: CASSLTARAVSYNEQFF

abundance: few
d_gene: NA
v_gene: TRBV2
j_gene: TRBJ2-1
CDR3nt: TGTGCCAGCAGTGCAGGACTACACCCCAGAACCTACAATGAGCAGTTCTTC
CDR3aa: CASSAGLHPRTYNEQFF

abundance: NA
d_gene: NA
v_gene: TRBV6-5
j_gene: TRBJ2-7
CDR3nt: TGTGCCAGCAGTACGGACAGTGGGTACGAGCAGTACTTC
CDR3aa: CASSTDSGYEQYF

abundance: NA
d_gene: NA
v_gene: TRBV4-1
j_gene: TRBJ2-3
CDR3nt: TGCGCCAGCAGCCAATCCTCATCCTTCATGGAGACAGATACGCAGTATTTT
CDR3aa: CASSQSSSFMETDTQYF

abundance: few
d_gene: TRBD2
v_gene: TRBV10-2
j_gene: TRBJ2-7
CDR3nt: TGCGCCAGCAGTGAGTCGACCTGGACTAGCAGTGCTTACGAGCAGTACTTC
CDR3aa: CASSESTWTSSAYEQYF

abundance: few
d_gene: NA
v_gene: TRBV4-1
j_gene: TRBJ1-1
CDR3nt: TGCGCCAGCAGCCAAGGGTTAGAGATGAACACTGAAGCTTTCTTT
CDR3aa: CASSQGLEMNTEAFF

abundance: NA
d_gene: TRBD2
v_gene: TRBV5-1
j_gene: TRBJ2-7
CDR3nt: TGCGCCAGCAGCCCCGGGGGGGTCCTTACCTACGAGCAGTACTTC
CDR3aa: CASSPGGVLTYEQYF

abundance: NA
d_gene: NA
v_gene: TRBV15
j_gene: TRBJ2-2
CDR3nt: TGTGCCACCAGCAGAGAAGGCGGGACCAACACCGGGGAGCTGTTTTTT
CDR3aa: CATSREGGTNTGELFF

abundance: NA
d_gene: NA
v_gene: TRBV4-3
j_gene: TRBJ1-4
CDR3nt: TGCGCCAGCAGCCAAGGCCCCGGACTGACTAATGAAAAACTGTTTTTT
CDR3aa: CASSQGPGLTNEKLFF

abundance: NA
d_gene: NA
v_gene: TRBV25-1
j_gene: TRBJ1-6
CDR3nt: TGTGCCAGCAGGGGCCCATCAGGGAATTCACCCCTCAACTTT
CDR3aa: CASRGPSGNSPLNF

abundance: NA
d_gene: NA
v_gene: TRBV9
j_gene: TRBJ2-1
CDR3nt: TGTGCCAGCCCCCCCGGGTTCTTC
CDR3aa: CASPPGFF

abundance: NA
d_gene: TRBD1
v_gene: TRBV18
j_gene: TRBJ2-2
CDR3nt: TGTGCCAGCTCACCACCGACTGACAGGGATAGCACCGGGGAGCTGTTTTTT
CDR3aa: CASSPPTDRDSTGELFF

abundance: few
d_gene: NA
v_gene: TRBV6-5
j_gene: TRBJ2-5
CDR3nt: TGTGCCAGCAGTTTACAGGTCCAAGAGACCCAGTACTTC
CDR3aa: CASSLQVQETQYF

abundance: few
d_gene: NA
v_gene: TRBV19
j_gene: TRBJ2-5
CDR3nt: TGTGCCAGTAGCCCTCCTCGGGGGATAGGGGAGACCCAGTACTTC
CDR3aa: CASSPPRGIGETQYF

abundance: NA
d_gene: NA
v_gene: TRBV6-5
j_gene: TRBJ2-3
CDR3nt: TGTGCCAGCAGTTACGGAGCGGAGAGCACAGATACGCAGTATTTT
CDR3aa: CASSYGAESTDTQYF